This T cell receptor beta chain is from a study of siplizumab effects on memory and regulatory T cells. Only in-frame clones appear in the TCRdb table, and some are missing; sequencing was by immunoSEQ multiplex PCR. The repertoire holds about 56,000 clones, with over 95% as singletons. The CDR3 spans 15 residues. Germline V gives CDR1 SGHNT, CDR2 YYREEE (reference sequence). The germline V and J ends were trimmed by 2 bases and 5 bases, with 15 bases remaining between them. The source of this sequence is a human donor in good health. Sample: naive CD8+ T cells sorted from blood. The rearrangement links TRBV5-4 to TRBJ2-3, with D possibly TRBD2 on 6 matching bases. The CDR3 spells CASSLFLGRGDTQYF. The DNA of the CDR3 is TGTGCCAGCAGCTTATTTTTGGGGCGGGGAGATACGCAGTATTTT.